These 22 T cell receptor beta chains were sequenced from one sample in a study of CD8 T cells in Susac syndrome. An amount of RNA that ranged from roughly 0.5 to 1 ug was reverse transcribed with random hexamers. One entry per CDR3 protein results from TCRdb running MiXCR on the immunoSEQ multiplex PCR reads. The table includes tens of thousands of distinct CDR3 sequences, roughly 95% detected once. Sequencing was performed on CD4+ T cells from PBMCs. These receptors all come from a human donor with multiple sclerosis.

This rearrangement joins TRBV3-1 to TRBJ2-7, with 7 bases identical to TRBD1. With V trimmed by 4 bases and J by 1 base, 4 bases remained unmatched. The CDR3 covers 14 residues. Germline V gives CDR1 LGHDT, CDR2 YNNKEL (reference sequence). The CDR3 reads CASSPPTGSYEQYF. CDR3 nucleotides: TGTGCCAGCAGCCCCCCGACAGGGTCCTACGAGCAGTACTTC.

CDR3 loop: CASTTRGVASYNEQFF. The CDR3 DNA is TGTGCCAGCACCACCAGGGGGGTCGCGTCCTACAATGAGCAGTTCTTC. The V call is TRBV5-6, the J call TRBJ2-1, with D possibly matching TRBD1 (7 bases). Germline V gene data show CDR1 as SGHDT and CDR2 as YYEEEE. Trimming left V 6 bases short and J 1 base short, with 17 bases between. The CDR3 has 16 amino acids. The full variable domain, its missing parts supplied by reference TRBV5-6 and TRBJ2-1, is DAGVTQSPTHLIKTRGQQVTLRCSPKSGHDTVSWYQQALGQGPQFIFQYYEEEERQRGNFPDRFSGHQFPNYSSELNVNALLLGDSALYLCASTTRGVASYNEQFFGPGTRLTVL.

This clonotype appeared once. The chain links TRBV20-1 to TRBJ1-6, with D maybe TRBD1 (5 bases). With 2 bases removed from V and 5 bases from J, the gap between germline ends came to 16 bases. CDR3 length equals 16 residues. Germline V lookup: CDR1 DFQATT, CDR2 SNEGSKA (reference sequence). CDR3 nucleotides: TGCAGTGCTAGACCGGTTCTGACAGTAAATAATTCACCCCTCCACTTT. It encodes CSARPVLTVNNSPLHF.

The chain has TRBV4-1 and TRBJ1-4; 7 nucleotides agree with TRBD1. The CDR3 loop spans 16 amino acids. Germline V gives CDR1 MGHRA, CDR2 YSYEKL. V gave up 5 bases and J gave up 4 bases; unmatched junction bases: 10. The CDR3 DNA follows: TGCGCCAGCAGCACCGGAGGGGACAGAAATAATGAAAAACTGTTTTTT. This translates into CASSTGGDRNNEKLFF.

The chain couples TRBV11-2 to TRBJ1-6, with a weak D call TRBD1 (5 bases). The length of the CDR3 is 15 residues. The germline gives CDR1 SGHAT, CDR2 FQNNGV. V was cut by 11 bases and J by 7 bases, with 21 bases left in between. This chain's CDR3 is CASKGFSWGNSPLHF. CDR3 coding DNA: TGTGCCTCAAAGGGGTTTTCCTGGGGCAATTCACCCCTCCACTTT.

This chain connects TRBV20-1 to TRBJ1-2; D gene uncertain. V was shortened by 0 bases and J by 2 bases, with 10 bases between the two germline ends. The length of the CDR3 is 14 residues. Germline-derived CDR1 and CDR2 are DFQATT and SNEGSKA (reference sequence). The CDR3: CSARDLNGNYGYTF. The CDR3, as DNA: TGCAGTGCTAGAGATCTAAACGGAAACTATGGCTACACCTTC.

The CDR3 spells CASSRTGGATDTQYF. The CDR3 nucleotides read TGTGCCAGCAGCCGGACAGGGGGGGCAACAGATACGCAGTATTTT. V usage is TRBV27 and J usage is TRBJ2-3; 10 bases align to TRBD1. V shed 6 bases, J shed 3 bases, and the junction held 6 bases outside the gene matches. Germline V CDR1 and CDR2: MNHEY, SMNVEV (reference sequence). The CDR3 runs to 15 residues.

The gene calls are TRBV2 and TRBJ1-1; 11 bases line up with TRBD1. The V gene's germline CDR1 is SNHLY and CDR2 FYNNEI. V dropped 6 bases and J dropped 4; count of bases not matched to a gene: 4. The CDR3 is 14 residues long. CDR3 in DNA: TGTGCCAGCAGGGGCGGACAGGGGGCCACTGAAGCTTTCTTT. Its protein is CASRGGQGATEAFF.

The chain is built from TRBV7-2 and TRBJ1-5; maybe TRBD1 (5 bases). In germline, CDR1 is SGHTA, CDR2 FQGNSA. Trimming left V 5 bases short and J 3 bases short, with 14 bases between. The CDR3 covers 15 residues. The CDR3 sequence is CASSQDTGYNQPQHF. For the CDR3, the DNA is TGTGCCAGCAGCCAGGACACCGGCTACAATCAGCCCCAGCATTTT.

The chain employs TRBV11-3 and TRBJ2-3; D remains ambiguous. Between the trimmed V and J ends, which lost 2 bases and 6 bases, there was a span of 9 bases. Germline V gives CDR1 SGHNT, CDR2 YENEEA. The CDR3 is 13 amino acids. The CDR3 DNA follows: TGTGCCAGCAGCTTAACCATGAAGGATACGCAGTATTTT. This sequence encodes CASSLTMKDTQYF.

This chain connects TRBV20-1 to TRBJ1-4, with 8 nucleotides matching TRBD1. With V trimmed by 6 bases and J by 3 bases, 3 bases remained unmatched. The CDR3 length is 13 residues. Germline V gene data show CDR1 as DFQATT and CDR2 as SNEGSKA (reference sequence). The CDR3 region has the DNA TGCAGTGCATTGACAGGGGCTAATGAAAAACTGTTTTTT. It translates to CSALTGANEKLFF.

This clonotype is a singleton in its sample. The rearrangement uses TRBV5-4 and TRBJ2-7; D unresolved. The CDR3 is 14 amino acids. V lost 4 bases to trimming and J lost 6 bases, with 17 bases between them. The germline gives CDR1 SGHNT, CDR2 YYREEE (reference sequence). CDR3 DNA: TGTGCCAGCAGCCTGGCGCTAGTGGTGGGCGAGCAGTACTTC. Translating gives CASSLALVVGEQYF.

The CDR3 loop reads CASSLRRSTSRETQYF. In DNA, the CDR3 is TGTGCCAGCAGCTTACGTCGTTCGACGTCCCGAGAGACCCAGTACTTC. The V and J genes are TRBV7-8 and TRBJ2-5, with D uncertain. This CDR3 spans 16 amino acids. Deletions cut 2 bases from V and 4 bases from J, with 17 bases between. Germline values: CDR1 SGHVS, CDR2 FQNEAQ.

V usage is TRBV12-3 or TRBV12-4 and J usage is TRBJ2-1, with TRBD1 matching 12 bases. The V and J ends lost 6 bases and 8 bases, in that order; junction bases with no gene match: 8. The CDR3 runs 15 residues. The CDR3 DNA follows: TGTGCCAGCAGGAAACCGGGACAGGGGGCCTATGAGCAGTTCTTC. Its translation: CASRKPGQGAYEQFF.

The CDR3: CASSLRQLNEQFF. Written as DNA, the CDR3 is TGTGCCAGCAGTTTACGACAATTAAATGAGCAGTTCTTC. V gene TRBV27 combines with J gene TRBJ2-1, with unresolved D. The germline V and J ends were trimmed by 2 bases and 7 bases, with 9 bases remaining between them. The CDR3 extends over 13 amino acids. The germline gives CDR1 MNHEY, CDR2 SMNVEV (reference sequence).

The genes are TRBV3-1 and TRBJ1-6; D ambiguous. Germline V gives CDR1 LGHDT, CDR2 YNNKEL (reference sequence). Trimming left V 3 bases short and J 5 bases short, with 2 bases between. The CDR3 runs to 12 residues. The CDR3 DNA reads TGTGCCAGCAGCCAGAATAATTCACCCCTCCACTTT. Amino acids: CASSQNNSPLHF.

Of note for this clonotype: The junction differs from germline at one of its ends, possibly a read error. This rearrangement joins TRBV6-5 to TRBJ2-3; no reliable D call. This CDR3 comprises 13 residues. Germline CDR1 reads MNHEY; CDR2 reads SVGAGI. The chain's CDR3 is CASRRRATHTQYF. The CDR3 nucleotides read TGTGCCAGCAGACGACGGGCCACACATACGCAGTATTTT.

This chain links TRBV19 with TRBJ2-1; D assignment may be TRBD1 or TRBD2 (5 bases each). Germline V gene sequence: CDR1 LNHDA, CDR2 SQIVND (reference sequence). The CDR3 spans 15 residues. The V end was cut by 3 bases, the J end by 12 bases, with 21 bases between. The CDR3 sequence is CASSIQPGPPGTQFF. The DNA for the CDR3 is TGTGCCAGTAGTATTCAGCCCGGCCCCCCGGGGACGCAGTTCTTC.

The rearrangement links TRBV6-6 to TRBJ1-5; D not certain. The germline V gene has CDR1 MNHNY and CDR2 SVGAGI (reference sequence). V was cut by 5 bases and J by 9 bases, with 20 bases left in between. The CDR3 totals 15 residues. This chain's CDR3 is CASSKGDDLVRPQHF. The CDR3 DNA reads as TGTGCCAGCAGTAAGGGAGATGACCTGGTGAGGCCCCAGCATTTT.

The rearrangement links TRBV19 to TRBJ1-2; tentative D call: TRBD1 (6 bases). The CDR3 is made up of 13 amino acids. Germline-derived CDR1 and CDR2 are LNHDA and SQIVND (reference sequence). Trimming removed 4 bases from V and 7 bases from J, with 13 bases in between. CDR3 in amino acids: CASSTDSLGGYTF. The CDR3 region has the DNA TGTGCCAGTAGTACGGACAGTCTAGGTGGCTACACCTTC. The whole variable domain, filled in from reference TRBV19 and TRBJ1-2, reads DGGITQSPKYLFRKEGQNVTLSCEQNLNHDAMYWYRQDPGQGLRLIYYSQIVNDFQKGDIAEGYSVSREKKESFPLTVTSAQKNPTAFYLCASSTDSLGGYTFGSGTRLTVV.

The chain links TRBV29-1 to TRBJ2-3; 8 bases agree with TRBD2. V shed 3 bases and J 1 base; nucleotides not matched to a gene: 3. From germline, CDR1 is SQVTM and CDR2 ANQGSEA. This CDR3 has 14 residues. The CDR3 sequence is CSVEVSGGTDTQYF. CDR3 DNA sequence: TGCAGCGTTGAGGTTAGCGGGGGCACAGATACGCAGTATTTT.

This chain links TRBV14 with TRBJ2-3; D possibly uses TRBD1 or TRBD2 (5 bases each). With 1 base removed from V and 5 bases from J, the gap between germline ends came to 10 bases. Germline assignment: CDR1 SGHDN and CDR2 FVKESK. The CDR3 length is 14 residues. CDR3 DNA: TGTGCCAGCAGCCAAGCCGGGGCCGGAGATACGCAGTATTTT. Its protein product is CASSQAGAGDTQYF.